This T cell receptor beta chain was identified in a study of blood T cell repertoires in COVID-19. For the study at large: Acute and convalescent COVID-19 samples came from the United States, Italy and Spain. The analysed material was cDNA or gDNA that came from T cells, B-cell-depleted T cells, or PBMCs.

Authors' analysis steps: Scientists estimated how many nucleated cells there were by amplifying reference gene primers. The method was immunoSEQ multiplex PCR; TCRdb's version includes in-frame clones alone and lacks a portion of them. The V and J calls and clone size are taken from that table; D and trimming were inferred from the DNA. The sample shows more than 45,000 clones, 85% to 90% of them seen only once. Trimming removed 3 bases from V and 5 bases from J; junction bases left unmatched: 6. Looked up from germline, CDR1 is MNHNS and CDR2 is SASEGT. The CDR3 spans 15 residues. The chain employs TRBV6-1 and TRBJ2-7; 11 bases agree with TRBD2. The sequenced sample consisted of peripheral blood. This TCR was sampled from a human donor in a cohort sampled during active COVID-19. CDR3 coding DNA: TGTGCCAGCAGTGACCTTAGCGGGGGGGCCCACGAGCAGTACTTC. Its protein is CASSDLSGGAHEQYF.